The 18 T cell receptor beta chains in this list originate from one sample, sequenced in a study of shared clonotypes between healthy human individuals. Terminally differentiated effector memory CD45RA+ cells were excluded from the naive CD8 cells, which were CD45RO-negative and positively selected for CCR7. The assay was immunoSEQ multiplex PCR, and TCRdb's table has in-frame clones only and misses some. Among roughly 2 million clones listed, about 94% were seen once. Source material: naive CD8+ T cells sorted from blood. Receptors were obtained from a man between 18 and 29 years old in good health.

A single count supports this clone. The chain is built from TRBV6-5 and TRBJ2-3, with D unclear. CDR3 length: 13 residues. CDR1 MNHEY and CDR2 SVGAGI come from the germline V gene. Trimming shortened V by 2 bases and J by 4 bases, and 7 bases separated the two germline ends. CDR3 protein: CASSYVESDTQYF. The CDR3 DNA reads TGTGCCAGCAGTTACGTGGAGTCAGATACGCAGTATTTT.

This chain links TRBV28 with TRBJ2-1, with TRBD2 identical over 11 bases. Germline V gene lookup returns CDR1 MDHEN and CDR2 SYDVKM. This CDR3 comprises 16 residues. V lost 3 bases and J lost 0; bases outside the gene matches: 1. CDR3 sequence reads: CASSLTSGISYNEQFF. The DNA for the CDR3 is TGTGCCAGCAGTTTGACTAGCGGGATCTCCTACAATGAGCAGTTCTTC. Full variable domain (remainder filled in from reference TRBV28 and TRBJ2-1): DVKVTQSSRYLVKRTGEKVFLECVQDMDHENMFWYRQDPGLGLRLIYFSYDVKMKEKGDIPEGYSVSREKKERFSLILESASTNQTSMYLCASSLTSGISYNEQFFGPGTRLTVL.

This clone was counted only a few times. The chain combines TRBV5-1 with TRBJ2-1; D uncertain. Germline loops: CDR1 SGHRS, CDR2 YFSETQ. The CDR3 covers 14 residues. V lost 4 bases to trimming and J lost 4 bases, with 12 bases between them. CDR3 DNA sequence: TGCGCCAGCAGCGAGAGAGACGGTTACAATGAGCAGTTCTTC. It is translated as CASSERDGYNEQFF.

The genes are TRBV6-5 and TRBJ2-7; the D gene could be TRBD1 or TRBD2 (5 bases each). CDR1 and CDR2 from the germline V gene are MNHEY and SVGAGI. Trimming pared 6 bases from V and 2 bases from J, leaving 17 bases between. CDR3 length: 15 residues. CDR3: CASRKGADRTYEQYF. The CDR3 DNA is TGTGCCAGCAGAAAGGGAGCCGACAGAACCTACGAGCAGTACTTC.

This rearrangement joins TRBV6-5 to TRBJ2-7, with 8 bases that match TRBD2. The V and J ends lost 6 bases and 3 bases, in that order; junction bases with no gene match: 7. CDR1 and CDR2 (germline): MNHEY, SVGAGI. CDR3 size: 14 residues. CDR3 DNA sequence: TGTGCCAGCAGCCTCGGGGGGGGGCTCTACGAGCAGTACTTC. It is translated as CASSLGGGLYEQYF.

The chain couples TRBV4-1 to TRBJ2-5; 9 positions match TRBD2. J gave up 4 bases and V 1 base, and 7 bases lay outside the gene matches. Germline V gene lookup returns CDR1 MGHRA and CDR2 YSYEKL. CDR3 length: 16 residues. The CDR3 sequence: CASSQGIAGEGETQYF. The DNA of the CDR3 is TGCGCCAGCAGCCAAGGAATAGCGGGAGAGGGAGAGACCCAGTACTTC.

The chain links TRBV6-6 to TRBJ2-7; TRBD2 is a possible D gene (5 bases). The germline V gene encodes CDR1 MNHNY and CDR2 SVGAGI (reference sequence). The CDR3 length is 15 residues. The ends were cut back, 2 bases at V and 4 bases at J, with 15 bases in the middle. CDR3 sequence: CASSYESPPGYEQYF. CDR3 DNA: TGTGCCAGCAGTTACGAGTCTCCCCCGGGGTACGAGCAGTACTTC.

CDR3 residues: CAWSEYREPYEQYF. DNA of the CDR3: TGTGCCTGGAGTGAATACAGGGAACCCTACGAGCAGTACTTC. The rearrangement joins TRBV30 to TRBJ2-7, with TRBD1 as a possible D gene (6 bases). Germline lookup yields CDR1 GTSNPN and CDR2 SVGIG (reference sequence). Trimming pared 1 base from V and 2 bases from J, leaving 12 bases between. The CDR3 contains 14 residues. Full variable domain (outside the CDR3, taken from reference TRBV30 and TRBJ2-7): SQTIHQWPATLVQPVGSPLSLECTVEGTSNPNLYWYRQAAGRGLQLLFYSVGIGQISSEVPQNLSASRPQDRQFILSSKKLLLSDSGFYLCAWSEYREPYEQYFGPGTRLTVT.

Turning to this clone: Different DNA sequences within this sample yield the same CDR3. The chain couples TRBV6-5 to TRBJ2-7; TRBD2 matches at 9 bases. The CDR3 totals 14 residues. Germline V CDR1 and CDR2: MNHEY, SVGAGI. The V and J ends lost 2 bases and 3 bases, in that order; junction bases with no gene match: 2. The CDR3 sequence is CASSYGRGGYEQYF. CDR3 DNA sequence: TGTGCCAGCAGTTACGGGCGGGGGGGCTACGAGCAGTACTTC.

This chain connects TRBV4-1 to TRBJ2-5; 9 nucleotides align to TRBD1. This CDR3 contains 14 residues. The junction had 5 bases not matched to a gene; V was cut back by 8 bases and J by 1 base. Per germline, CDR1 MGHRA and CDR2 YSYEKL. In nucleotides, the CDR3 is TGCGCCAGCTCCGGACAGGGGACCCAAGAGACCCAGTACTTC. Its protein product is CASSGQGTQETQYF.

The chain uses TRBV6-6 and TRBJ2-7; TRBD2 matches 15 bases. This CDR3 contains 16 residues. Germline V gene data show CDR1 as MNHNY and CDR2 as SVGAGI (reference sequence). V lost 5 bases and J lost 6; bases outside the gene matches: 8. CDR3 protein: CASSLGLAGGNVEQYF. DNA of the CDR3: TGTGCCAGCAGTCTGGGACTAGCGGGAGGAAACGTCGAGCAGTACTTC.

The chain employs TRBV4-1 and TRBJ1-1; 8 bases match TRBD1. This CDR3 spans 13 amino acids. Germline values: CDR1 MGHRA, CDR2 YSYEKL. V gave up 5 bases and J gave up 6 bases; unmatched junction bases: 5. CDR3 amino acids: CASSDRTGPEAFF. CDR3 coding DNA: TGCGCCAGCAGCGATCGGACAGGGCCTGAAGCTTTCTTT.

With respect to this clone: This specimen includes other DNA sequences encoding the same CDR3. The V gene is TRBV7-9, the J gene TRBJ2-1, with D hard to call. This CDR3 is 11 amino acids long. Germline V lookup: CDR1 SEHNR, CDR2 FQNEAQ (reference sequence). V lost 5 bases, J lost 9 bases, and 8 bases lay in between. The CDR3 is CASSPPGEQFF. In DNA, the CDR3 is TGTGCCAGCAGCCCCCCGGGTGAGCAGTTCTTC.

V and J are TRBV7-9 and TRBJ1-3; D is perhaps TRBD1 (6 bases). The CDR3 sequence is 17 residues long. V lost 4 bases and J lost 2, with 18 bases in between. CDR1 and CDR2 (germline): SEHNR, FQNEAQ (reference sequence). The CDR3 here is CASSSGFRDTPGNTIYF. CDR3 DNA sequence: TGTGCCAGCAGCTCGGGGTTCCGGGACACACCTGGAAACACCATATATTTT.

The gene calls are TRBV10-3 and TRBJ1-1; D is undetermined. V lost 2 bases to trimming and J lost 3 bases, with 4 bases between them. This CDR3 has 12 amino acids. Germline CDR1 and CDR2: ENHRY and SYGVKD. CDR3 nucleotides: TGTGCCATCAGTGAGGAGTACACTGAAGCTTTCTTT. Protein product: CAISEEYTEAFF.

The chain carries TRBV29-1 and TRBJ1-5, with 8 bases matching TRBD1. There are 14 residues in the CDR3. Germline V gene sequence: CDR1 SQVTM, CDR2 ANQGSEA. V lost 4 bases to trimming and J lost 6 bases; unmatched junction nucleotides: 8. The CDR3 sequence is CSVAAGGEGQPQHF. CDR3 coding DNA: TGCAGCGTTGCGGCAGGGGGCGAGGGTCAGCCCCAGCATTTT.

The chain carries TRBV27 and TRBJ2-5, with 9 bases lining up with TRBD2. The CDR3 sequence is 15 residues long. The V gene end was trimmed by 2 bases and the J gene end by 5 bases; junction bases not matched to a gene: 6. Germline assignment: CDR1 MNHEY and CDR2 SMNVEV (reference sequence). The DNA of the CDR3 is TGTGCCAGCAGTTTAGTGCGGGGGGGCGGGGAGACCCAGTACTTC. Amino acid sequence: CASSLVRGGGETQYF.

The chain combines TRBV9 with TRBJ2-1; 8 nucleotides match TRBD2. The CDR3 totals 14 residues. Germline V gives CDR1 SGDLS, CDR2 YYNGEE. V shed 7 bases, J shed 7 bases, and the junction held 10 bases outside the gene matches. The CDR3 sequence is CASGDGSGENEQFF. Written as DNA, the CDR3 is TGTGCCAGCGGTGACGGTAGCGGGGAGAATGAGCAGTTCTTC.